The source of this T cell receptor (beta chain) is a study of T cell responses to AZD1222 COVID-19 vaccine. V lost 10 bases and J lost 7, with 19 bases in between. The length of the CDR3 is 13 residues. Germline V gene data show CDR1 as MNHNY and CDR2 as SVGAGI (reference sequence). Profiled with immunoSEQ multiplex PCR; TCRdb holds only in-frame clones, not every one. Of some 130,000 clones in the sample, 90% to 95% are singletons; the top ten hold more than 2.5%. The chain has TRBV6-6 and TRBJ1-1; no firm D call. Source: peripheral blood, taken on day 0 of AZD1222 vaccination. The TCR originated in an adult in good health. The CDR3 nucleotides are TGTGCCACACAGTCGGGTCCGACGAGTGAAGCTTTCTTT. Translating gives CATQSGPTSEAFF.